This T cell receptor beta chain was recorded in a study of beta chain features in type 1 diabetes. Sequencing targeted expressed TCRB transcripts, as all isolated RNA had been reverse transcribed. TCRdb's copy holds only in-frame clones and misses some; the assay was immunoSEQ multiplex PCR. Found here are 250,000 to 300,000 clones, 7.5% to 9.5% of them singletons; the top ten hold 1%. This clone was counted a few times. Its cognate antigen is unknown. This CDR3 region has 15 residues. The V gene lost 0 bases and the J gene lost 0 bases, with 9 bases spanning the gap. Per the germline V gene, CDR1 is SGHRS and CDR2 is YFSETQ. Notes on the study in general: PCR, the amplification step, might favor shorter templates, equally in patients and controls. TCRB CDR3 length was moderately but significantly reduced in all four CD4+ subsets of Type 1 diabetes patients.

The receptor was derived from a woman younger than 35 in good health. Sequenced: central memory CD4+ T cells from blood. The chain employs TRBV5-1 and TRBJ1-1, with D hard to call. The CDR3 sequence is CASSLATALNTEAFF. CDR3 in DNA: TGCGCCAGCAGCTTGGCCACAGCCTTGAACACTGAAGCTTTCTTT.